The following is a T cell receptor (beta chain) sequence with its context. Its cognate antigen is unknown. This CDR3 region has 13 residues. Trimming at V came to 2 bases and at J to 3 bases, leaving 0 bases not matched to a gene. Germline V gene lookup returns CDR1 KGHSY and CDR2 FQNENV. This table comes from immunoSEQ multiplex PCR, and its TCRdb copy is limited to in-frame clones, with some not included. In the table there are 300,000 to 400,000 clones, just over 90% of which are singletons. This record comes from a study of Ad26.COV2.S vaccination and SARS-CoV-2 variants. Overall study findings and caveats: People who got the vaccine had more spike-specific TCR breadth than people who got placebo.

This chain joins TRBV16 and TRBJ1-2; 7 bases align to TRBD1. The sample here was peripheral blood, taken after recovery from COVID-19. This TCR was sampled from a human donor who had recovered from COVID-19. As DNA, the CDR3 is TGTGCCAGCAGCCAAACAGGGGACTATGGCTACACCTTC. Protein: CASSQTGDYGYTF.